What follows are 21 T cell receptor beta chains derived from one specimen sequenced in a study of patients and donors after allogeneic stem cell transplantation. MiXCR was run by TCRdb on the RT-PCR reads, yielding one entry per CDR3 protein. Of roughly 200,000 distinct CDR3 sequences detected, around two fifths appear once; the ten largest clones hold roughly 11%. Sequences were obtained from blood, either unsorted or a sorted T cell fraction (not recorded which). The receptors derive from a human donor who was either an allogeneic HSCT recipient or a stem cell or donor lymphocyte infusion donor (not recorded which). It is not recorded whose cells these are; they may come from a transplant donor.

The chain carries TRBV5-1 and TRBJ1-1; D is unclear. Germline CDR1 and CDR2: SGHRS and YFSETQ. This CDR3 has 13 residues. Trimming shortened V by 7 bases and J by 4 bases, and 14 bases separated the two germline ends. CDR3 sequence reads: CASWLDTGTEAFF. The CDR3 DNA reads TGCGCCAGCTGGCTTGATACGGGCACTGAAGCTTTCTTT.

This clonotype was counted a few times. The rearrangement links TRBV29-1 to TRBJ2-1, with D possibly TRBD2 on 6 matching bases. Trimming removed 1 base at V and 10 bases at J, with 17 bases between. CDR3 length: 14 amino acids. In germline, CDR1 is SQVTM, CDR2 ANQGSEA. The CDR3: CSVEGSRRGEEQFF. The CDR3 DNA reads as TGCAGCGTTGAAGGATCAAGGCGGGGAGAAGAGCAGTTCTTC.

J is TRBJ1-2 and V is TRBV12-3 or TRBV12-4, with D unclear. V was pared by 1 base and J by 8 bases, with 20 bases between. The CDR3 consists of 16 residues. CDR3 in amino acids: CASSLGRQELMYGYTF. The CDR3, as DNA: TGTGCCAGCAGTTTAGGACGTCAGGAACTGATGTACGGCTACACCTTC.

The chain couples TRBV18 to TRBJ2-5; a weak D match, TRBD1 (6 bases). Germline V lookup: CDR1 KGHSH, CDR2 LQKENI. The ends were cut back, 3 bases at V and 0 bases at J, with 11 bases in the middle. The CDR3 covers 15 residues. The CDR3 loop reads CASSPPGAYQETQYF. CDR3 coding DNA: TGTGCCAGCTCACCCCCAGGGGCTTACCAAGAGACCCAGTACTTC.

This chain connects TRBV4-2 to TRBJ2-7; unclear D gene. V was trimmed by 0 bases and J by 0 bases, leaving 6 bases between them. CDR3 length: 14 residues. Per the germline V gene, CDR1 is LGHNA and CDR2 is YNFKEQ. The CDR3 DNA reads as TGTGCCAGCAGCCAAGATCGCAGCTCCTACGAGCAGTACTTC. Translating gives CASSQDRSSYEQYF.

Only a few counts were recorded for this clonotype. V gene TRBV5-1 combines with J gene TRBJ2-2; 7 positions agree with TRBD2. Per germline, CDR1 SGHRS and CDR2 YFSETQ. This CDR3 region has 16 residues. V was pared by 0 bases and J by 6 bases, with 8 bases of the junction left unmatched. In nucleotides, the CDR3 is TGCGCCAGCAGCTTGGAAGCGAGCGGGGTTGCCGGGGAGCTGTTTTTT. Its protein product is CASSLEASGVAGELFF.

This clonotype was counted between two and nine times. This sequence joins TRBV4-3 and TRBJ1-1; D remains ambiguous. Germline values: CDR1 LGHNA, CDR2 YSLEER. Between the trimmed V and J ends, which lost 0 bases and 1 base, there was a span of 12 bases. The CDR3 covers 16 residues. In DNA, the CDR3 is TGCGCCAGCAGCCAAGAAGGTACGGGAGGGAACACTGAAGCTTTCTTT. This codes for CASSQEGTGGNTEAFF.

In this sample, this clonotype turned up a few times. The chain employs TRBV7-2 and TRBJ1-3, with unresolved D. CDR3 length: 13 amino acids. Trimming removed 1 base at V and 6 bases at J, with 7 bases between. Per the germline V gene, CDR1 is SGHTA and CDR2 is FQGNSA. The CDR3 spells CASSLVSPNTIYF. The DNA for the CDR3 is TGTGCCAGCAGCTTAGTTAGTCCAAACACCATATATTTT.

This clonotype was seen a handful of times. This rearrangement joins TRBV5-1 to TRBJ1-2; D may be TRBD1 (6 bases). Trimming took off 4 bases at V and 4 bases at J, with 11 bases between the two ends. CDR1 is SGHRS, CDR2 YFSETQ, per germline. The CDR3 sequence is 13 residues long. The CDR3 loop is CASSAGTSYGYTF. CDR3 coding DNA: TGCGCCAGCAGCGCCGGGACATCCTATGGCTACACCTTC.

Concerning this clonotype: This may be a read error: a much more frequent sequence differs by one nucleotide. This sequence joins TRBV28 and TRBJ1-5; D is ambiguous. V dropped 5 bases and J dropped 4 bases, with 3 bases sitting between them. This CDR3 is 11 amino acids long. CDR1 and CDR2 (germline): MDHEN, SYDVKM. CDR3 coding DNA: TGTGCCAGCAGTATTAATCAGCCCCAGCATTTT. As protein: CASSINQPQHF.

The chain is built from TRBV14 and TRBJ1-1; 9 bases fit TRBD1. Germline CDR1 and CDR2: SGHDN and FVKESK. The CDR3 has 15 residues. The ends lost 3 bases at V and 8 bases at J; junction bases unmatched: 10. This CDR3 is CASSHWRQGGLEAFF. The CDR3 nucleotides are TGTGCCAGCAGCCATTGGAGACAGGGGGGATTAGAAGCTTTCTTT.

The chain links TRBV20-1 to TRBJ2-3; 12 bases are a match to TRBD2. This CDR3 has 13 residues. V shed 6 bases and J 6 bases; nucleotides not matched to a gene: 4. The germline V gene has CDR1 DFQATT and CDR2 SNEGSKA (reference sequence). The CDR3 reads CSAPGLAGDTQYF. For the CDR3, the DNA is TGCAGTGCCCCTGGACTAGCGGGGGATACGCAGTATTTT.

In its sample, this clonotype was seen a few times. The chain carries TRBV25-1 and TRBJ1-2; 7 bases line up with TRBD1. This CDR3 is 14 amino acids long. Losses at the gene ends were 2 bases for V and 3 bases for J; bases not matched to a gene: 3. In germline, CDR1 is MGHDK, CDR2 SYGVNS. The CDR3 DNA follows: TGTGCCAGCAGTGAACCGGGACAGCACTATGGCTACACCTTC. It is translated as CASSEPGQHYGYTF.

This clonotype was counted a few times. V and J are TRBV6-1 and TRBJ1-4; 7 bases line up with TRBD1. This CDR3 has 15 residues. Germline V lookup: CDR1 MNHNS, CDR2 SASEGT. V lost 4 bases and J lost 7; bases outside the gene matches: 9. Here the CDR3 reads CASSATGLFGEKLFF. CDR3 in DNA: TGTGCCAGCAGTGCGACAGGGCTCTTCGGTGAAAAACTGTTTTTT.

This clonotype was observed a few times. The genes are TRBV27 and TRBJ1-5; D possibly corresponds to TRBD1 (5 bases). The germline V gene encodes CDR1 MNHEY and CDR2 SMNVEV (reference sequence). V lost 3 bases to trimming and J lost 6 bases, with 15 bases between them. The CDR3 is made up of 15 amino acids. The CDR3 region is CASSFLAGATQPQHF. For the CDR3, the DNA is TGTGCCAGCAGTTTTTTGGCCGGGGCTACTCAGCCCCAGCATTTT.

The rearrangement joins TRBV28 to TRBJ1-1; D is undetermined. Germline V CDR1 and CDR2: MDHEN, SYDVKM. The CDR3 extends over 13 amino acids. Trimming shortened V by 4 bases and J by 2 bases, and 8 bases separated the two germline ends. The CDR3 reads CASSSHSNTEAFF. DNA of the CDR3: TGTGCCAGCAGTTCCCACAGTAACACTGAAGCTTTCTTT.

J is TRBJ1-6 and V is TRBV20-1, with D unresolved. The CDR3 is 14 amino acids. The germline V and J ends were trimmed by 2 bases and 8 bases, with 13 bases remaining between them. CDR1 is DFQATT and CDR2 is SNEGSKA in the germline V gene (reference sequence). CDR3 region: CSARLDGGDSPLHF. The DNA for the CDR3 is TGCAGTGCTAGACTGGACGGCGGCGATTCACCCCTCCACTTT.

This clonotype occurred a few times. The chain couples TRBV29-1 to TRBJ1-2; D uncertain. Germline assignment: CDR1 SQVTM and CDR2 ANQGSEA. The germline V and J ends were trimmed by 7 bases and 8 bases, with 14 bases remaining between them. CDR3 length: 11 amino acids. CDR3 nucleotides: TGCAGCGCCGAGAAAGGCGGAGGCTACACCTTC. It encodes CSAEKGGGYTF.

V is TRBV10-3 and J is TRBJ1-2, with D uncertain. This CDR3 region has 14 residues. Germline CDR1 ENHRY, CDR2 SYGVKD. V was pared by 3 bases and J by 2 bases, with 10 bases between. This CDR3 reads CAISDKDRNYGYTF. The CDR3 DNA reads TGTGCCATCAGTGATAAGGACCGGAACTATGGCTACACCTTC.

The chain recombines TRBV9 with TRBJ2-2, with D maybe TRBD1 (5 bases). V gave up 0 bases and J gave up 0 bases, with 12 bases separating them. The CDR3 consists of 17 residues. Looked up from germline, CDR1 is SGDLS and CDR2 is YYNGEE. The CDR3 DNA follows: TGTGCCAGCAGCGTAGCCTCCCCAGGGACGAACACCGGGGAGCTGTTTTTT. This codes for CASSVASPGTNTGELFF. Complete variable domain (other parts from reference TRBV9 and TRBJ2-2): DSGVTQTPKHLITATGQRVTLRCSPRSGDLSVYWYQQSLDQGLQFLIQYYNGEERAKGNILERFSAQQFPDLHSELNLSSLELGDSALYFCASSVASPGTNTGELFFGEGSRLTVL.

The chain carries TRBV9 and TRBJ2-3; D remains ambiguous. From germline, CDR1 is SGDLS and CDR2 YYNGEE. Trimming pared 0 bases from V and 2 bases from J, leaving 10 bases between. CDR3 length: 15 residues. CDR3 protein: CASSVDPSVTDTQYF. For the CDR3, the DNA is TGTGCCAGCAGCGTAGATCCCAGCGTCACAGATACGCAGTATTTT.